This is a list of T cell receptor beta chains from one sample in a study of blood T cell repertoires in COVID-19. The method was immunoSEQ multiplex PCR; TCRdb's version includes in-frame clones alone and lacks a portion of them. The sample includes 310,000 or so clones, 70% to 90% of them seen just once. The specimen was PBMCs or T cells enriched from blood (not recorded which). These receptors all come from a woman aged 25 to 39 who had recovered from COVID-19. Each CDR3 is given with its conserved first and last residue. The D gene is left open where the match is weak. Clone size is not always given. Where it is, it says once, few, many or a class for expanded clones.

D gene	V gene	clone size	J gene	CDR3 protein	CDR3 DNA
NA	TRBV19	NA	TRBJ1-5	CASSSQGFGNQPQHF	TGTGCCAGTAGTTCGCAGGGGTTCGGGAATCAGCCCCAGCATTTT
TRBD2	TRBV7-3	NA	TRBJ2-3	CASSMGLAVDTQYF	TGTGCCAGCAGCATGGGACTAGCGGTAGATACGCAGTATTTT
TRBD1	TRBV6-5	NA	TRBJ1-5	CASGDRGNQPQHF	TGTGCCAGCGGGGACAGGGGCAATCAGCCCCAGCATTTT
TRBD2	TRBV7-9	once	TRBJ2-1	CASRSPLRGAYNEQFF	TGTGCCAGCAGAAGCCCCTTGCGGGGGGCATACAATGAGCAGTTCTTC
NA	TRBV7-6	NA	TRBJ2-5	CASSPAGGRGIETQYF	TGTGCCAGCAGCCCCGCGGGAGGCAGGGGGATCGAGACCCAGTACTTC
TRBD2	TRBV10-3	NA	TRBJ2-7	CAISESGRGVPYEQYF	TGTGCCATCAGTGAGTCGGGCCGGGGGGTCCCCTACGAGCAGTACTTC
NA	TRBV5-1	NA	TRBJ1-6	CASSGGTYNSPLHF	TGCGCCAGCAGCGGCGGGACTTATAATTCACCCCTCCACTTT
NA	TRBV25-1	NA	TRBJ1-2	CASSGGGGYTF	TGTGCCAGCAGTGGGGGGGGCGGCTACACCTTC
NA	TRBV19	NA	TRBJ2-3	CASSYSRATDTQYF	TGTGCCAGTAGTTATAGCAGGGCGACAGATACGCAGTATTTT
TRBD1	TRBV19	NA	TRBJ1-5	CASSPRDRGTSNQPQHF	TGTGCCAGTAGTCCCCGGGACAGGGGTACCAGCAATCAGCCCCAGCATTTT
TRBD2	TRBV9	NA	TRBJ2-3	CASSVGPSGDRTDTQYF	TGTGCCAGCAGCGTAGGGCCCAGCGGGGACCGCACAGATACGCAGTATTTT
TRBD1	TRBV5-1	NA	TRBJ1-5	CASRPGTGNQPQHF	TGCGCCAGCAGACCCGGGACAGGCAATCAGCCCCAGCATTTT
NA	TRBV30	NA	TRBJ1-1	CAWSLQGVAFF	TGTGCCTGGAGTTTACAGGGAGTCGCTTTCTTT
NA	TRBV7-9	NA	TRBJ1-5	CASSSNRANQPQHF	TGTGCCAGCAGCTCCAACAGGGCTAATCAGCCCCAGCATTTT
TRBD1	TRBV4-2	once	TRBJ2-7	CASSGQGAREQYF	TGTGCCAGCAGCGGACAGGGGGCTCGGGAGCAGTACTTC
NA	TRBV30	NA	TRBJ1-4	CAWSVLGGGYNEKLFF	TGTGCCTGGAGTGTACTGGGGGGAGGCTACAATGAAAAACTGTTTTTT
NA	TRBV27	NA	TRBJ2-5	CASSLARRQETQYF	TGTGCCAGCAGTTTGGCCAGGCGCCAAGAGACCCAGTACTTC
NA	TRBV30	NA	TRBJ1-2	CAWSFASTGNNYGYTF	TGTGCCTGGAGTTTCGCCTCGACGGGGAATAACTATGGCTACACCTTC
NA	TRBV13	NA	TRBJ1-4	CASSFRQTQTNEKLFF	TGTGCCAGCAGCTTTCGACAGACCCAAACTAATGAAAAACTGTTTTTT
NA	TRBV19	NA	TRBJ1-5	CASSIFNQPQHF	TGTGCCAGTAGTATCTTCAATCAGCCCCAGCATTTT
TRBD1	TRBV6-5	few	TRBJ1-1	CASSRQGMAEAFF	TGTGCCAGCAGTAGACAGGGGATGGCTGAAGCTTTCTTT
TRBD1	TRBV30	NA	TRBJ1-2	CAWAIQGAGGYTF	TGTGCCTGGGCGATACAGGGGGCTGGTGGCTACACCTTC
NA	TRBV6-5	NA	TRBJ1-2	CASSYLGQGNGYTF	TGTGCCAGCAGTTACCTGGGGCAGGGTAACGGCTACACCTTC
NA	TRBV18	NA	TRBJ1-2	CASSPGTHENGYTF	TGTGCCAGCTCACCTGGGACACATGAAAATGGCTACACCTTC
TRBD1	TRBV5-1	NA	TRBJ2-1	CASSLTGGLEGNEQFF	TGCGCCAGCAGCTTGACAGGGGGCTTAGAGGGGAATGAGCAGTTCTTC
NA	TRBV19	NA	TRBJ1-2	CASSRTGGYTF	TGTGCCAGTAGTAGGACGGGGGGCTACACCTTC
TRBD2	TRBV5-1	NA	TRBJ2-7	CASSGGLAGFYEQYF	TGCGCCAGCAGCGGAGGACTAGCGGGGTTTTACGAGCAGTACTTC
TRBD2	TRBV11-3	NA	TRBJ2-3	CASSPRTSGGTDTQYF	TGTGCCAGCAGCCCCCGGACTAGCGGGGGGACAGATACGCAGTATTTT
NA	TRBV2	NA	TRBJ1-6	CASSDRVGLGSPLHF	TGTGCCAGCAGTGATAGGGTGGGACTAGGTTCACCCCTCCACTTT
NA	TRBV5-1	NA	TRBJ1-1	CASSSQQAPNTEAFF	TGCGCCAGCAGCTCACAACAGGCCCCGAACACTGAAGCTTTCTTT
NA	TRBV11-3	NA	TRBJ1-2	CASSLGRRGLAANYGYTF	TGTGCCAGCAGCCTGGGACGGAGGGGCCTTGCAGCTAACTATGGCTACACCTTC
TRBD1	TRBV29-1	NA	TRBJ2-2	CSGLDRGTGELFF	TGCAGCGGCCTCGACAGGGGGACCGGGGAGCTGTTTTTT
NA	TRBV3-1/TRBV3-2	NA	TRBJ2-6	CASRGTHSGANVLTF	TGTGCCAGCAGGGGGACACACTCTGGGGCCAACGTCCTGACTTTC
NA	TRBV7-8	once	TRBJ2-6	CASSLVAGPLAGANVLTF	TGTGCCAGCAGCTTAGTCGCAGGGCCCCTCGCTGGGGCCAACGTCCTGACTTTC
NA	TRBV29-1	NA	TRBJ1-2	CSVDRSPGGYTF	TGCAGCGTTGACCGGTCCCCGGGGGGCTACACCTTC
TRBD2	TRBV27	NA	TRBJ2-7	CASSLLAGGHAYEQYF	TGTGCCAGCAGTTTATTAGCGGGGGGGCACGCGTACGAGCAGTACTTC
TRBD1	TRBV6-2/TRBV6-3	NA	TRBJ1-2	CASSQGQGDGYTF	TGTGCCAGCAGTCAGGGACAGGGGGATGGCTACACCTTC
NA	TRBV9	NA	TRBJ2-5	CASSVGDNQETQYF	TGTGCCAGCAGCGTAGGGGACAACCAAGAGACCCAGTACTTC
TRBD1	TRBV3-1/TRBV3-2	NA	TRBJ2-4	CASSLLGQGENIQYF	TGTGCCAGCAGCCTACTGGGACAGGGAGAAAACATTCAGTACTTC
TRBD1	TRBV5-4	NA	TRBJ1-3	CASSPGQGGNTIYF	TGTGCCAGCAGCCCGGGACAGGGAGGAAACACCATATATTTT
NA	TRBV5-1	NA	TRBJ2-5	CASSFGTQGQETQYF	TGCGCCAGCAGCTTCGGCACCCAGGGGCAAGAGACCCAGTACTTC
TRBD1	TRBV6-5	NA	TRBJ1-1	CASSTVRGRNTEAFF	TGTGCCAGCAGTACCGTCAGGGGGAGGAACACTGAAGCTTTCTTT
NA	TRBV15	NA	TRBJ2-6	CATTPSGANVLTF	TGTGCCACCACTCCCTCTGGGGCCAACGTCCTGACTTTC
NA	TRBV5-6	NA	TRBJ1-4	CASSLLAGELFF	TGTGCCAGCAGCTTGCTGGCCGGAGAGCTGTTTTTT
NA	TRBV18	NA	TRBJ2-7	CASSPLGSGTYEQYF	TGTGCCAGCTCACCACTTGGATCGGGGACCTACGAGCAGTACTTC
TRBD1	TRBV6-5	NA	TRBJ2-2	CASSPGTGDTGELFF	TGTGCCAGCAGTCCTGGGACAGGGGACACCGGGGAGCTGTTTTTT
TRBD1	TRBV7-8	NA	TRBJ1-1	CASSFPGGNTEAFF	TGTGCCAGCAGCTTCCCAGGGGGTAACACTGAAGCTTTCTTT
NA	TRBV5-5	NA	TRBJ1-2	CASSLRQGFGYTF	TGTGCCAGCAGCTTGCGTCAGGGGTTTGGCTACACCTTC
NA	TRBV5-4	NA	TRBJ2-7	CASRPWGGPYEQYF	TGTGCCAGCAGGCCCTGGGGGGGCCCCTACGAGCAGTACTTC
NA	TRBV19	NA	TRBJ1-1	CASSVRAGLSTEAFF	TGTGCCAGTAGTGTACGGGCGGGGTTAAGCACTGAAGCTTTCTTT
NA	TRBV12-3/TRBV12-4	NA	TRBJ1-6	CASSFGRDGIHF	TGTGCCAGCAGTTTTGGCAGGGATGGAATCCACTTT
NA	TRBV30	NA	TRBJ2-7	CAWSPTSDWPYEQYF	TGTGCCTGGAGCCCCACTTCCGACTGGCCCTACGAGCAGTACTTC
TRBD1	TRBV29-1	NA	TRBJ1-1	CSVPGQGASEAFF	TGCAGCGTCCCCGGACAGGGGGCGTCTGAAGCTTTCTTT
NA	TRBV5-1	NA	TRBJ2-1	CASSLVQAAYNEQFF	TGCGCCAGCAGCTTGGTCCAAGCCGCTTACAATGAGCAGTTCTTC
TRBD1	TRBV5-4	once	TRBJ1-1	CASSRGQGPTEAFF	TGTGCCAGCAGCCGCGGACAGGGGCCCACTGAAGCTTTCTTT
NA	TRBV4-2	NA	TRBJ1-2	CASSQGQWGPYGYTF	TGTGCCAGCAGCCAAGGGCAATGGGGGCCCTATGGCTACACCTTC
TRBD2	TRBV6-4	NA	TRBJ2-5	CASTSRLAGGYQETQYF	TGTGCCAGCACCTCACGACTAGCGGGGGGATACCAAGAGACCCAGTACTTC
TRBD1	TRBV6-5	NA	TRBJ1-2	CASNLRTGLNYGYTF	TGTGCCAGCAATTTAAGGACAGGGCTGAACTATGGCTACACCTTC
TRBD2	TRBV19	NA	TRBJ2-5	CASSLGLAGTETQYF	TGTGCCAGTAGTTTGGGACTAGCGGGGACAGAGACCCAGTACTTC